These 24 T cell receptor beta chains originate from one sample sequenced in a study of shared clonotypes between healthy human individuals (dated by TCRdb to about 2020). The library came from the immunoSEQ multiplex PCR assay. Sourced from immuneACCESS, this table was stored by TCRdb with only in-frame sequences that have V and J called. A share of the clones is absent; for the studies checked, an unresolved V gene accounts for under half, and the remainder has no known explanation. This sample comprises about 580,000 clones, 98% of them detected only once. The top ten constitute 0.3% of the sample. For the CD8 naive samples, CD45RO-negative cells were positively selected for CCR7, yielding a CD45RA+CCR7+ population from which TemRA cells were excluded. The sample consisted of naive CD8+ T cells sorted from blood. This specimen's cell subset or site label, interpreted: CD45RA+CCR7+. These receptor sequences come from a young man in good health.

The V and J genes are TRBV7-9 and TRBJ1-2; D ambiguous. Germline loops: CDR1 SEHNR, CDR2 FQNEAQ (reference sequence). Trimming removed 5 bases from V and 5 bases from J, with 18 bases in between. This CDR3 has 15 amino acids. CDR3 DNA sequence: TGTGCCAGCAGCACAGAGATCGGACCGTATTATGGCTACACCTTC. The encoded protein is CASSTEIGPYYGYTF. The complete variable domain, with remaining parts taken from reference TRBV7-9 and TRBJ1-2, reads DTGVSQNPRHKITKRGQNVTFRCDPISEHNRLYWYRQTLGQGPEFLTYFQNEAQLEKSRLLSDRFSAERPKGSFSTLEIQRTEQGDSAMYLCASSTEIGPYYGYTFGSGTRLTVV.

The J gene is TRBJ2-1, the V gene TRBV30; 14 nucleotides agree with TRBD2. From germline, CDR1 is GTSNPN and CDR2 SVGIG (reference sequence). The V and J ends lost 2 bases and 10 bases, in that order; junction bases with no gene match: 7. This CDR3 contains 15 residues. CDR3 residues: CAWSLTSGRAEEQFF. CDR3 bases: TGTGCCTGGAGTTTGACTAGCGGGAGGGCGGAGGAGCAGTTCTTC.

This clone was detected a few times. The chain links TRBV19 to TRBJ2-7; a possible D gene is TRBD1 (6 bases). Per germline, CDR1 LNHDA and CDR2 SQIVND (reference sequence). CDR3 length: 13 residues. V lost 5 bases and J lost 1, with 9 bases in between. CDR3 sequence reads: CASSFGQSYEQYF. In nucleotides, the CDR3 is TGTGCCAGTAGTTTCGGACAGTCCTACGAGCAGTACTTC.

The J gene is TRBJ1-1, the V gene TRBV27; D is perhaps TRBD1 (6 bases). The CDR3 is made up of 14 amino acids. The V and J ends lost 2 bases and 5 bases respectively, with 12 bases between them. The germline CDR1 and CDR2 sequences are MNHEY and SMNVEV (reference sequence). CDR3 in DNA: TGTGCCAGCAGTTTAATGGGGGCTGGTACTGAAGCTTTCTTT. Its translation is CASSLMGAGTEAFF.

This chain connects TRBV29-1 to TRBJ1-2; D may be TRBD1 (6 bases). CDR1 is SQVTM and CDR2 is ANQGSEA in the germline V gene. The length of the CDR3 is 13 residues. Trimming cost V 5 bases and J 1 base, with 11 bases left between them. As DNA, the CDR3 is TGCAGCGTTACTGGGGGCCTTAACTATGGCTACACCTTC. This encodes CSVTGGLNYGYTF.

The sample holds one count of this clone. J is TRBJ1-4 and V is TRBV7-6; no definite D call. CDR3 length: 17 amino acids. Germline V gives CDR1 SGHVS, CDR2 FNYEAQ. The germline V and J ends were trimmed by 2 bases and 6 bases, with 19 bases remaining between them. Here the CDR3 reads CASSLRTQNHGDEKLFF. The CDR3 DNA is TGTGCCAGCAGCTTACGAACCCAAAACCACGGGGATGAAAAACTGTTTTTT.

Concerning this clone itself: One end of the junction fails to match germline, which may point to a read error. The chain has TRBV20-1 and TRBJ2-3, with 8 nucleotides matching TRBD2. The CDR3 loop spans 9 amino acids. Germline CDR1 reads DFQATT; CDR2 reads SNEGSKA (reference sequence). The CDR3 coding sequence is TGCAGTGCTAGTACGGGGACTAGATTT. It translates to CSASTGTRF.

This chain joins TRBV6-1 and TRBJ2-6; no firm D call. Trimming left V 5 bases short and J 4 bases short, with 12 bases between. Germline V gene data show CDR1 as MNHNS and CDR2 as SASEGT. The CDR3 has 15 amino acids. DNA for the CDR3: TGTGCCAGCAGTTGGTGGGGATCCGGGGCCAACGTCCTGACTTTC. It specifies CASSWWGSGANVLTF.

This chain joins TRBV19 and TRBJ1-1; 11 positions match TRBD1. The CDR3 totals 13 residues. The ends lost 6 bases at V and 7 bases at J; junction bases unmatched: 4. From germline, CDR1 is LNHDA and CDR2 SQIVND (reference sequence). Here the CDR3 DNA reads TGTGCCAGTAGAGGACAGGGGGCTAATGAAGCTTTCTTT. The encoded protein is CASRGQGANEAFF.

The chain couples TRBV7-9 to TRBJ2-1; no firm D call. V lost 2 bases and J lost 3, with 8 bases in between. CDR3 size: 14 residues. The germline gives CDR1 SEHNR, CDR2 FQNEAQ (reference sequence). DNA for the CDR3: TGTGCCAGCAGCTTAAGGTCCTTCTACAATGAGCAGTTCTTC. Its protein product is CASSLRSFYNEQFF. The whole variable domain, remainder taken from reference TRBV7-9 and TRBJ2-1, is DTGVSQNPRHKITKRGQNVTFRCDPISEHNRLYWYRQTLGQGPEFLTYFQNEAQLEKSRLLSDRFSAERPKGSFSTLEIQRTEQGDSAMYLCASSLRSFYNEQFFGPGTRLTVL.

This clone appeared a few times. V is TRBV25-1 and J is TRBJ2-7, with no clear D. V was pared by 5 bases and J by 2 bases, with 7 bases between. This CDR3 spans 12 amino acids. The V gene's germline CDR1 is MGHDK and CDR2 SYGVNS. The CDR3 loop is CASSPRPYEQYF. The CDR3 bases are TGTGCCAGCAGTCCGCGACCCTACGAGCAGTACTTC.

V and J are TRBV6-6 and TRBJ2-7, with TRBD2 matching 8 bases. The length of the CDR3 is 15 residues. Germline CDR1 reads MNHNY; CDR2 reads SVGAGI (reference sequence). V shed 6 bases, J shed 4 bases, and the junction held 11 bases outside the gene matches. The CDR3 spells CASRRRTSSSYEQYF. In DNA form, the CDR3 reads TGTGCCAGCAGGCGGAGGACTAGCAGCTCTTACGAGCAGTACTTC.

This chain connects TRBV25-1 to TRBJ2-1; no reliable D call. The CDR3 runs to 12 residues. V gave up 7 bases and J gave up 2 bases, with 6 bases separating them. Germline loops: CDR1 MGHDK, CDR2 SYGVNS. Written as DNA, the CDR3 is TGTGCCAGCAATTCAGCCTACAATGAGCAGTTCTTC. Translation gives CASNSAYNEQFF.

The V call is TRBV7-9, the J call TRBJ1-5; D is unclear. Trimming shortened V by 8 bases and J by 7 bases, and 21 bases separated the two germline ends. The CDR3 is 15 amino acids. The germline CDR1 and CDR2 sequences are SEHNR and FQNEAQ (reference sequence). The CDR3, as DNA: TGTGCCAGCTCCGCCGAAGGCGTCGTGGAACAGCCCCAGCATTTT. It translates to CASSAEGVVEQPQHF.

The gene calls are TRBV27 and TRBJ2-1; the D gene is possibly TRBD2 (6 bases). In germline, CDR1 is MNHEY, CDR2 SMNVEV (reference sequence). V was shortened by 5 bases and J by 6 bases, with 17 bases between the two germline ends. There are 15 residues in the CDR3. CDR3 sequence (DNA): TGTGCCAGCAGTCGCGGGGACTTTAGGGTCAATGAGCAGTTCTTC. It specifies CASSRGDFRVNEQFF.

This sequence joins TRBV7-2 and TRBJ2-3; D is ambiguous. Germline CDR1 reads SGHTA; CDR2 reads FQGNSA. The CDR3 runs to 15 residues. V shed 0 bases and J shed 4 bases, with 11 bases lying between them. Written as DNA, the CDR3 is TGTGCCAGCAGCTTAGCGGGTGGGTCGGCAGATACGCAGTATTTT. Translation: CASSLAGGSADTQYF.

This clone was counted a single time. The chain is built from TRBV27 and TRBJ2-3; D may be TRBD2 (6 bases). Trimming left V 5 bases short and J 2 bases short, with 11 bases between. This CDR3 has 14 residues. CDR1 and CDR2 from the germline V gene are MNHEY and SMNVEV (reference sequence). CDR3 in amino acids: CASSVGLYTDTQYF. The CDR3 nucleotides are TGTGCCAGCAGTGTTGGACTATACACAGATACGCAGTATTTT.

The CDR3 DNA sequence: TGTGCCACCAGCCAGGACAGGGACAACACAGATACGCAGTATTTT. It specifies CATSQDRDNTDTQYF. The chain joins TRBV15 to TRBJ2-3; TRBD1 matches at 8 bases. Germline lookup yields CDR1 LNHNV and CDR2 YYDKDF (reference sequence). The CDR3 has 15 amino acids. The trim removed 5 bases at V and 2 bases at J, leaving 6 bases unmatched.

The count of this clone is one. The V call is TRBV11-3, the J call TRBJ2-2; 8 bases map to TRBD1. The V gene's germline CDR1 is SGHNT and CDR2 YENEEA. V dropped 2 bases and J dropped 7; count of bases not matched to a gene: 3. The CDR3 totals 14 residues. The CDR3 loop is CASSLITGGGELFF. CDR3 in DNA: TGTGCCAGCAGCTTAATAACAGGGGGCGGGGAGCTGTTTTTT.

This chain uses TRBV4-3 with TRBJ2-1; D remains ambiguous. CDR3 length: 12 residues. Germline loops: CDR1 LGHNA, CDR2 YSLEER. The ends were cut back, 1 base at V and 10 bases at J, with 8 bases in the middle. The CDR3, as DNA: TGCGCCAGCAGCCAAGTAGGGAAGGAGCAGTTCTTC. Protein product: CASSQVGKEQFF.

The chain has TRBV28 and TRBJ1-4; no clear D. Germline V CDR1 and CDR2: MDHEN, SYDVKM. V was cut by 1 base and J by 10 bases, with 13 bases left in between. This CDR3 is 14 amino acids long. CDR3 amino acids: CASSLYRPEAKLFF. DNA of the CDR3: TGTGCCAGCAGTTTATATCGCCCAGAGGCAAAACTGTTTTTT. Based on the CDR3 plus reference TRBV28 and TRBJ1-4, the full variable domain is DVKVTQSSRYLVKRTGEKVFLECVQDMDHENMFWYRQDPGLGLRLIYFSYDVKMKEKGDIPEGYSVSREKKERFSLILESASTNQTSMYLCASSLYRPEAKLFFGSGTQLSVL.

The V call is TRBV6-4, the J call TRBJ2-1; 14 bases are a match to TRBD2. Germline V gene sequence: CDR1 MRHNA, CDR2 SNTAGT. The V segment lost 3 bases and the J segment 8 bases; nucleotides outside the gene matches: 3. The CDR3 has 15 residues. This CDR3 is CASSEGLAGVYEQFF. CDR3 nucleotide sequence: TGTGCCAGCAGTGAGGGACTAGCGGGAGTATATGAGCAGTTCTTC.

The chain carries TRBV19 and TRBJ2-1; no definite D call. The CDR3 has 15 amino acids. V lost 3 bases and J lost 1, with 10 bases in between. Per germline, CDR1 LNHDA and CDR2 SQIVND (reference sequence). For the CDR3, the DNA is TGTGCCAGTAGTATCTCGGCGGTATCCTACAATGAGCAGTTCTTC. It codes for CASSISAVSYNEQFF.

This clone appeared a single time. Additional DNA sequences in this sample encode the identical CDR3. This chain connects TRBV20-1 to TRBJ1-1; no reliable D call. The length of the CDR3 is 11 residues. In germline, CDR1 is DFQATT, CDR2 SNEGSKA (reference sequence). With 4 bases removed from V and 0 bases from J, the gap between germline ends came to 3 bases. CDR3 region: CSAILNTEAFF. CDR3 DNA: TGCAGTGCTATTTTGAACACTGAAGCTTTCTTT.